Each of the 2 T cell receptor beta chains below was sequenced from the same sample in a study of blood T cell repertoires in COVID-19. Libraries were prepared by immunoSEQ multiplex PCR; TCRdb keeps only in-frame clonotypes and omits some of them. The sample carries 200,000 to 250,000 clones, approximately 90% recorded once. Specimen: peripheral blood. These receptors all stem from a man aged 25 to 45 with COVID-19, enrolled during active disease.

The chain couples TRBV19 to TRBJ2-7; 10 positions agree with TRBD1. The junction had 12 bases not matched to a gene; V was cut back by 5 bases and J by 5 bases. Germline values: CDR1 LNHDA, CDR2 SQIVND (reference sequence). The CDR3 loop spans 16 amino acids. DNA for the CDR3: TGTGCCAGTAGTTCCCCCCTCCGGGACAGGGGAAACGAGCAGTACTTC. Translating gives CASSSPLRDRGNEQYF. The variable domain in full, with the rest retrieved from reference TRBV19 and TRBJ2-7, is DGGITQSPKYLFRKEGQNVTLSCEQNLNHDAMYWYRQDPGQGLRLIYYSQIVNDFQKGDIAEGYSVSREKKESFPLTVTSAQKNPTAFYLCASSSPLRDRGNEQYFGPGTRLTVT.

This clone was seen only once. The chain uses TRBV28 and TRBJ2-1; the D gene is possibly TRBD1 (5 bases). V dropped 7 bases and J dropped 4 bases, with 8 bases sitting between them. Germline CDR1 MDHEN, CDR2 SYDVKM. The CDR3 extends over 12 amino acids. This chain's CDR3 is CASKAGYNEQFF. CDR3 in DNA: TGTGCCAGCAAGGCAGGGTACAATGAGCAGTTCTTC. The complete variable domain, with remaining parts taken from reference TRBV28 and TRBJ2-1, reads DVKVTQSSRYLVKRTGEKVFLECVQDMDHENMFWYRQDPGLGLRLIYFSYDVKMKEKGDIPEGYSVSREKKERFSLILESASTNQTSMYLCASKAGYNEQFFGPGTRLTVL.